This T cell receptor (beta chain) was sequenced for a study of vaccination effects on CD4 cells after COVID-19. Study findings and constraints: By a late point after vaccination, infection- and vaccine-induced clones had shrunk markedly through clonal contraction. The study had few convalescent patients and no early post-infection timepoints.

Sequencing was preceded by expansion of antigen-specific CD4+ T cells with viral peptide pools in the ViraFEST assay. An approximately 10-day culture period preceded the isolation of CD4+ T cells. Participants each got two BNT162b2 or mRNA-1273 vaccine doses. Every well housed 1.5 million to 2 million PBMC, which grew in culture alongside about 9.9 IU/ml IL-2 and about 10 ug/ml peptides. Sequenced by immunoSEQ multiplex PCR; TCRdb stores in-frame clones only, minus some. This sample has tens of thousands of clones; 55% to 75% occur once, and the top ten carry around 12%. This CDR3 spans 15 amino acids. Trimming left V 6 bases short and J 2 bases short, with 17 bases between. CDR1 MNHNY and CDR2 SVGAGI come from the germline V gene (reference sequence). Remarks on this clone: Its target is not known.

This material consisted of CD4+ T cells from PBMCs cultured with HCoV-229E spike peptides, taken after COVID-19 vaccination. This receptor was obtained from a human donor who received a COVID-19 vaccine. The chain couples TRBV6-6 to TRBJ2-7; perhaps TRBD2 as D (5 bases). For the CDR3, the DNA is TGTGCCAGCAGAGAGGACGGGCGGCGGGCCTACGAGCAGTACTTC. It is translated as CASREDGRRAYEQYF.